Listed below are T cell receptor beta chains from one sample, sequenced in a study of regulatory T cells in long-lasting Graves disease. TCRdb reanalysed the multiplex PCR reads using MiXCR and keeps one entry per CDR3 protein. The profile shows about 660,000 distinct CDR3 sequences, 30% of them singletons. Sequencing was performed on peripheral blood mononuclear cells (PBMCs), taken when the disease was refractory, from a patient treated with antithyroid drugs. These TCRs come from a female donor with Graves disease. Both conserved end residues are part of each CDR3. A D gene is named only where the DNA matches it firmly. Clone sizes are given selectively: once, few, many, or a class where the clone is expanded.

d_call,clone_size,v_call,j_call,cdr3_aa,cdr3_nt
.,.,TRBV11-3,TRBJ2-1,CASSLGGPSNEQFF,TGTGCCAGCAGCTTAGGGGGACCGTCAAATGAGCAGTTCTTC
TRBD1,.,TRBV6-2/TRBV6-3,TRBJ2-3,CASSEQGAGIDTQYF,TGTGCCAGCAGTGAACAGGGGGCTGGTATAGATACGCAGTATTTT
.,few,TRBV7-9,TRBJ1-1,CASSILGDAAFF,TGTGCCAGCAGCATCTTAGGAGACGCCGCTTTCTTT
.,many,TRBV2,TRBJ1-1,CASSGWGSEAFF,TGTGCCAGCAGTGGGTGGGGGTCTGAAGCTTTCTTT
.,.,TRBV9,TRBJ2-5,CASSPWDGQETQYF,TGTGCCAGCAGCCCCTGGGACGGGCAAGAGACCCAGTACTTC
.,many,TRBV12-3/TRBV12-4,TRBJ1-5,CASSFGQYSNQPQHF,TGTGCCAGCAGTTTCGGACAGTATAGCAATCAGCCCCAGCATTTT
.,few,TRBV28,TRBJ1-4,CASSFSGARDEKLFF,TGTGCCAGCAGTTTTTCGGGGGCGAGGGATGAAAAACTGTTTTTT
.,.,TRBV30,TRBJ2-2,CAWSRPGSGELFF,TGTGCCTGGAGTAGACCCGGGTCCGGGGAGCTGTTTTTT
.,.,TRBV19,TRBJ1-2,CASRFELNYGYTF,TGTGCCAGTCGCTTCGAGTTGAACTATGGCTACACCTTC
.,.,TRBV12-3/TRBV12-4,TRBJ2-1,CASSIQARNEQFF,TGTGCCAGCAGTATACAGGCCCGGAATGAGCAGTTCTTC
TRBD1,many,TRBV6-5,TRBJ2-2,CASSYRGTGLTGELFF,TGTGCCAGCAGTTACAGAGGGACAGGGTTGACCGGGGAGCTGTTTTTT
.,few,TRBV28,TRBJ1-2,CASSLVLLWGGGYTF,TGTGCCAGCAGTTTAGTGCTCCTATGGGGTGGTGGCTACACCTTC
TRBD1,few,TRBV6-1,TRBJ2-5,CASTRDRHLGTQYF,TGTGCCAGCACCCGGGACAGACACCTGGGGACCCAGTACTTC
.,few,TRBV29-1,TRBJ1-1,CVGGGNTEAFF,TGCGTGGGGGGCGGGAACACTGAAGCTTTCTTT
TRBD2,once,TRBV7-9,TRBJ2-7,CASSLVGRAYEQYF,TGTGCCAGCAGCTTAGTTGGGAGGGCTTACGAGCAGTACTTC
TRBD2,few,TRBV27,TRBJ2-7,CASSLRLAGWYEQYF,TGTGCCAGCAGTCTTCGACTAGCGGGGTGGTACGAGCAGTACTTC
.,few,TRBV28,TRBJ1-1,CASSYPLGAGTEAFF,TGTGCCAGCAGTTACCCTCTGGGGGCGGGAACTGAAGCTTTCTTT